This T cell receptor (beta chain) was sequenced in a study of regulatory dendritic cells for organ transplantation. As regards this clone: Its cognate antigen is unknown.

Method: immunoSEQ multiplex PCR; TCRdb's copy keeps in-frame clones and lacks some. The repertoire consists of 30,000 to 35,000 clones, with about 89% occurring once and the leading ten covering 0.055% to 0.075%. Trimming stripped 7 bases from V and 6 bases from J, with 6 bases between. The CDR3 runs to 11 residues. Looked up from germline, CDR1 is SGHTA and CDR2 is FQGNSA. The study's findings and limits: Mature dendritic cells appeared to drive more memory CD8+ clonal expansion than regulatory ones.

The sequencing sample was made of naive CD4+ T cells from blood. Subset meaning: CD45RA+ naive T cells. This TCR derives from a human donor in good health. J is TRBJ2-2 and V is TRBV7-2; D call uncertain. CDR3 DNA: TGTGCCAGCACCCTTGCCGGGGAGCTGTTTTTT. It specifies CASTLAGELFF.